One and the same sample provided the 22 T cell receptor beta chains below, sequenced in a study of T cells in women clearing cervical HPV infection (dated by TCRdb to the late 2010s). Library preparation employed the immunoSEQ multiplex PCR assay. The table was pulled from immuneACCESS by TCRdb, which kept in-frame rearrangements only. Such tables lose some clones; where checked, under half of the loss comes from unresolved V genes, and the rest has no known cause. This sample's table lists 20,000 to 25,000 clones. The leading ten clones occupy 24% of the sample. The sequenced material came from blood buffy coat. All receptors come from a woman aged 18 to 75 with a cervical HPV16 infection that either progressed to CIN3+ or cleared (not recorded which).

CDR3 loop: CSATPSGDIKTQYF. The CDR3 DNA, read in part, is TGCAGTGCTACCCCTAGCGGGGACATAAAGACC. The chain is built from TRBV20-1 and TRBJ2-5, with 9 bases matching TRBD2. The sequenced fragment ends 3 residues before the CDR3 boundary, so the rest is inferred from the germline J gene. This CDR3 spans 14 amino acids. The trim removed 4 bases at V and 6 bases at J, leaving 9 bases unmatched. CDR1 and CDR2 (germline): DFQATT, SNEGSKA (reference sequence).

A note on this clone: Read data end 3 residues before the CDR3 end; the end is taken from the germline J gene. The rearrangement uses TRBV18 and TRBJ2-4, with D perhaps TRBD1 (6 bases). This CDR3 region has 18 residues. Trimming removed 5 bases from V and 2 bases from J, with 22 bases in between. The germline CDR1 and CDR2 sequences are KGHSH and LQKENI. The sequenced CDR3 bases are TGTGCCAGCTCATCACAGGCAGGGGACATCGATCCCAAAAACATT. As protein: CASSSQAGDIDPKNI. The whole CDR3 protein is CASSSQAGDIDPKNIQYF.

Of note for this clone: The read stops 3 residues short of the end of the CDR3; the missing end is completed from the germline J gene. This chain connects TRBV18 to TRBJ2-7; 9 bases agree with TRBD1. Germline values: CDR1 KGHSH, CDR2 LQKENI. CDR3 length equals 12 residues. V dropped 5 bases and J dropped 6; count of bases not matched to a gene: 2. The sequenced CDR3 bases are TGTGCCAGCTCATGGACAGGGGCCGAG. Translation: CASSWTGAE. The CDR3 in its entirety is CASSWTGAEQYF.

With respect to this clone: With the read ending 3 residues before the CDR3 end, the germline J gene is used to fill in that end. The rearrangement joins TRBV19 to TRBJ2-7; D is perhaps TRBD1 (6 bases). Germline assignment: CDR1 LNHDA and CDR2 SQIVND (reference sequence). V shed 11 bases and J shed 6 bases, with 26 bases lying between them. CDR3 length: 15 amino acids. CDR3 DNA (partial): TGTGCCGGATACCTACGGGACACAGAAAATCGCGAG. Protein product: CAGYLRDTENRE. The CDR3, in full, reads CAGYLRDTENREQYF.

Regarding this clone: The read finishes 3 residues shy of the CDR3 end, and the germline J gene is used to complete it. The rearrangement uses TRBV11-2 and TRBJ2-7, with 7 nucleotides matching TRBD2. The J segment lost 5 bases and the V segment lost 4 bases, leaving 2 bases of the junction unmatched. The CDR3 sequence is 12 residues long. Per the germline V gene, CDR1 is SGHAT and CDR2 is FQNNGV. CDR3 sequence reads: CASSSGLDEQYF. The covered CDR3 bases are TGTGCCAGCAGCTCCGGACTAGACGAG.

Comment on this clone: The read is 3 residues too short to cover the CDR3 end, so that end is filled in from the germline J gene. The chain has TRBV2 and TRBJ2-2, with 7 bases identical to TRBD1. J gave up 0 bases and V 8 bases, and 3 bases lay outside the gene matches. The CDR3 length is 14 residues. From germline, CDR1 is SNHLY and CDR2 FYNNEI. Incomplete CDR3 DNA: TGTGCCAGCCGGGACAGACCGAACACCGGGGAG. Translating gives CASRDRPNTGE. The whole CDR3 is CASRDRPNTGELFF.

On this clone: The DNA ends 3 residues before the CDR3 does, and the rest of the CDR3 is filled in from the germline J gene. V usage is TRBV10-3 and J usage is TRBJ1-5; 7 positions match TRBD1. With V trimmed by 4 bases and J by 5 bases, 5 bases remained unmatched. The germline CDR1 and CDR2 sequences are ENHRY and SYGVKD. This CDR3 is built from 14 residues. The CDR3 region is CAISATGDDQPQHF. The part of the CDR3 DNA that was read is TGTGCCATCAGTGCCACAGGGGATGATCAGCCC.

A note on this clone: The read falls 3 residues short of the CDR3 end, and the missing part is taken from the germline J gene. The J gene is TRBJ2-7, the V gene TRBV6-2 or TRBV6-3; D is ambiguous. CDR3 size: 12 residues. Germline CDR1 MNHEY, CDR2 SVGEGT. V lost 6 bases to trimming and J lost 0 bases, with 6 bases between them. The DNA read from the CDR3 is TGTGCCAGCAGGACTTCCTCCTACGAG. Its protein product is CASRTSSYE. The whole CDR3 region reads CASRTSSYEQYF.

Note on this clone: The sequenced fragment ends 3 residues before the CDR3 boundary, so the rest is inferred from the germline J gene. The rearrangement uses TRBV19 and TRBJ2-7, with 9 nucleotides matching TRBD1. Germline CDR1 is LNHDA and CDR2 is SQIVND (reference sequence). CDR3 length: 14 amino acids. V lost 6 bases and J lost 4; bases outside the gene matches: 7. The CDR3: CASSPGTGMYEQYF. The CDR3 DNA, read in part, is TGTGCCAGTAGCCCCGGGACAGGGATGTACGAG.

As to this clone: The read is 3 residues too short to cover the CDR3 end, so that end is filled in from the germline J gene. The chain carries TRBV19 and TRBJ2-7, with D possibly being TRBD2 (6 bases). V lost 4 bases, J lost 2 bases, and 18 bases lay in between. The germline CDR1 and CDR2 sequences are LNHDA and SQIVND (reference sequence). This CDR3 is 16 amino acids long. CDR3 sequence reads: CASSNLGGIQTYEQYF. The sequenced CDR3 bases are TGTGCCAGTAGTAATTTGGGGGGAATACAGACCTACGAG.

Comment on this clone: The read ends 3 residues early relative to the CDR3; the germline J gene fills the gap. The chain recombines TRBV11-3 with TRBJ1-4; 9 bases map to TRBD1. The CDR3 runs to 15 residues. Germline lookup yields CDR1 SGHNT and CDR2 YENEEA. The CDR3 sequence: CASSARTGDNSPLFF. The CDR3 bases that were read are TGTGCCAGCAGCGCGCGGACAGGGGATAATTCACCA.

Points on this clone: The read is 3 residues too short to cover the CDR3 end, so that end is filled in from the germline J gene. This chain connects TRBV5-1 to TRBJ2-1; TRBD2 matches at 11 bases. V lost 2 bases to trimming and J lost 8 bases; unmatched junction nucleotides: 3. The CDR3 contains 14 residues. CDR1 and CDR2 from the germline V gene are SGHRS and YFSETQ. The CDR3 bases that were read are TGCGCCAGCAGCTTACAGGGACTAGCGGATGAG. Protein: CASSLQGLADE. The entire CDR3 protein reads CASSLQGLADEQFF.

As regards this clone: The read ends 3 residues shy of where the CDR3 ends; the end is completed using the germline J gene. The rearrangement uses TRBV20-1 and TRBJ1-1; D remains ambiguous. This CDR3 has 14 amino acids. Trimming left V 1 base short and J 3 bases short, with 12 bases between. Germline lookup yields CDR1 DFQATT and CDR2 SNEGSKA (reference sequence). The DNA read from the CDR3 is TGCAGTGCTAGAGTTGGAACAGCCCACACTGAA. It codes for CSARVGTAHTE. The entire CDR3 sequence reads CSARVGTAHTEAFF.

About this clone itself: The read terminates 3 residues ahead of where the CDR3 ends, so the germline J gene completes it. V gene TRBV20-1 combines with J gene TRBJ2-5; weak D call: TRBD2 (5 bases). The germline V gene has CDR1 DFQATT and CDR2 SNEGSKA (reference sequence). The ends were cut back, 5 bases at V and 2 bases at J, with 15 bases in the middle. The CDR3 spans 14 residues. Partial CDR3 DNA: TGCAGTGCTCGAAAGAGCGGTCCTCAAGAGACC. Encoded protein: CSARKSGPQET. The whole CDR3 region reads CSARKSGPQETQYF.

For this clone: Sequencing ends 3 residues short of the CDR3 end; the germline J gene provides the rest. This chain connects TRBV7-3 to TRBJ2-3, with D possibly being TRBD1 (5 bases). The CDR3 extends over 15 amino acids. Germline CDR1 and CDR2: SGHTA and FQGTGA. Trimming removed 5 bases at V and 1 base at J, with 13 bases between. CDR3 sequence: CASSPRATGTDTQYF. The part of the CDR3 DNA that was read is TGTGCCAGCAGCCCCAGGGCCACCGGCACAGATACG.

Comments on this clone: The read terminates 3 residues ahead of where the CDR3 ends, so the germline J gene completes it. The V and J genes are TRBV19 and TRBJ1-2; TRBD1 aligns across 9 bases. J lost 6 bases, V lost 8 bases, and 7 bases had no gene match. CDR3 size: 13 residues. Germline-derived CDR1 and CDR2 are LNHDA and SQIVND (reference sequence). The CDR3 DNA, read in part, is TGTGCCAGTCTGACGGGACAGGGTGATGGC. Translation gives CASLTGQGDG. The whole CDR3 sequence reads CASLTGQGDGYTF. The full variable domain, its missing parts supplied by reference TRBV19 and TRBJ1-2, is DGGITQSPKYLFRKEGQNVTLSCEQNLNHDAMYWYRQDPGQGLRLIYYSQIVNDFQKGDIAEGYSVSREKKESFPLTVTSAQKNPTAFYLCASLTGQGDGYTFGSGTRLTVV.

As regards this clone: The read ends 3 residues early relative to the CDR3; the germline J gene fills the gap. The J gene is TRBJ1-6, the V gene TRBV20-1, with TRBD1 matching 10 bases. Germline assignment: CDR1 DFQATT and CDR2 SNEGSKA (reference sequence). The CDR3 sequence is 18 residues long. The V segment lost 3 bases and the J segment 0 bases; nucleotides outside the gene matches: 8. The sequenced CDR3 bases are TGCAGTGCTAGTGACAGGGGGCTAACCAACTCCTATAATTCACCC. Its protein product is CSASDRGLTNSYNSP. From start to end, the CDR3 is CSASDRGLTNSYNSPLHF.

Note on this clone: With the read ending 3 residues before the CDR3 end, the germline J gene is used to fill in that end. V usage is TRBV5-1 and J usage is TRBJ1-2, with 12 bases that match TRBD1. The CDR3 spans 17 residues. Trimming at V came to 0 bases and at J to 4 bases, leaving 7 bases not matched to a gene. Germline V gene sequence: CDR1 SGHRS, CDR2 YFSETQ. The part of the CDR3 DNA that was read is TGCGCCAGCAGCTTGGGTTTCGGGACAGGGGGCCTCTATGGC. The encoded protein is CASSLGFGTGGLYG. From start to end, the CDR3 is CASSLGFGTGGLYGYTF.

Note on this clone: Coverage ceases 3 residues before the CDR3 finishes, and the germline J gene fills in the end. The J gene is TRBJ1-4, the V gene TRBV11-3; D gene ambiguous. The ends were cut back, 5 bases at V and 7 bases at J, with 17 bases in the middle. The CDR3 consists of 15 residues. Germline V gives CDR1 SGHNT, CDR2 YENEEA. The CDR3 sequence is CASSTLHTSSEKLFF. The sequenced CDR3 bases are TGTGCCAGCAGCACTTTACACACTAGTTCTGAAAAA.

Comment on this clone: Sequencing ends 3 residues short of the CDR3 end; the germline J gene provides the rest. This chain joins TRBV2 and TRBJ1-6, with a tentative D call TRBD1 (6 bases). V was trimmed by 6 bases and J by 8 bases, leaving 14 bases between them. The CDR3 is made up of 14 amino acids. Per the germline V gene, CDR1 is SNHLY and CDR2 is FYNNEI. CDR3 sequence reads: CASSGQSSYSPLHF. The covered CDR3 bases are TGTGCCAGCAGCGGACAGTCCTCTTATTCACCC. The entire variable domain, with the rest obtained from reference TRBV2 and TRBJ1-6, is as follows: EPEVTQTPSHQVTQMGQEVILRCVPISNHLYFYWYRQILGQKVEFLVSFYNNEISEKSEIFDDQFSVERPDGSNFTLKIRSTKLEDSAMYFCASSGQSSYSPLHFGNGTRLTVT.

On this clone itself: The CDR3 end is not reached by the read, which stops 3 residues before it; the germline J gene fills it in. The rearrangement joins TRBV7-3 to TRBJ2-1; TRBD2 aligns across 8 bases. V was clipped by 2 bases and J by 2 bases; unmatched bases: 5. Germline lookup yields CDR1 SGHTA and CDR2 FQGTGA. The CDR3 spans 16 residues. Here the CDR3 reads CASSLGPGGPYNEQFF. The part of the CDR3 DNA that was read is TGTGCCAGCAGCTTAGGTCCGGGGGGGCCCTACAATGAG.

As for this clone: The read terminates 3 residues before the CDR3 end, so the remaining end is supplied by the germline J gene. The gene calls are TRBV6-1 and TRBJ1-1, with no clear D. Per the germline V gene, CDR1 is MNHNS and CDR2 is SASEGT. The CDR3 runs to 15 residues. V lost 3 bases and J lost 1, with 12 bases in between. CDR3 DNA, as far as it was read: TGTGCCAGCAGTGACTTGCTACACAGGAACACTGAA. Residues: CASSDLLHRNTE. The whole CDR3 reads CASSDLLHRNTEAFF.